This is a list of T cell receptor beta chains from one sample in a study of cytomegalovirus exposure and HLA in healthy donors. Method: immunoSEQ multiplex PCR; TCRdb's copy keeps in-frame clones and lacks some. There are 170,000 or so clones in the sample; around 74% occur only once, and about 1.4% lies in the top ten. Sequenced input: PBMCs. The receptors come from a woman in her twenties or thirties in good health and CMV-seronegative. CDR3s include the opening cysteine and the closing phenylalanine or tryptophan. Each record gives: J gene, D gene, clone size, V gene, CDR3 DNA, CDR3 protein. D genes are given only for firm matches. Clone size is shown for a subset of rows, as once, few, many or a class of expanded clone.

J: TRBJ1-2
D: TRBD1
size: .
V: TRBV6-5
DNA: TGTGCCAGCAGTGTAATGGGACAGGTGGGCAACACCTTC
CDR3: CASSVMGQVGNTF

J: TRBJ2-1
D: TRBD2
size: .
V: TRBV28
DNA: TGTGCCAGCGGGGCTAGCGGGGGGGCCTACAATGAGCAGTTCTTC
CDR3: CASGASGGAYNEQFF

J: TRBJ1-2
D: .
size: .
V: TRBV20-1
DNA: TGCAGTGCAGAGCGGGGTGGCTACACCTTC
CDR3: CSAERGGYTF

J: TRBJ2-3
D: .
size: .
V: TRBV11-3
DNA: TGTGCCAGCAGGTCGAGCCTCACAGATACGCAGTATTTT
CDR3: CASRSSLTDTQYF

J: TRBJ2-3
D: .
size: .
V: TRBV10-3
DNA: TGTGCCTCGACGGGGCTGGAGGGATTAGGAACAGATACGCAGTATTTT
CDR3: CASTGLEGLGTDTQYF

J: TRBJ1-1
D: TRBD1
size: few
V: TRBV7-3
DNA: TGTGCCAGCAGCGAAGGACCGTCAGGGGGTACTGAAGCTTTCTTT
CDR3: CASSEGPSGGTEAFF

J: TRBJ1-4
D: .
size: few
V: TRBV5-1
DNA: TGCGCCAGCAGCTTGGGCACAGGTATAGGTTATGAAAAACTGTTTTTT
CDR3: CASSLGTGIGYEKLFF

J: TRBJ2-1
D: TRBD1
size: .
V: TRBV6-5
DNA: TGTGCCAGCAGAACCAGGACAGGGGGGACTGAGCAGTTCTTC
CDR3: CASRTRTGGTEQFF

J: TRBJ2-2
D: .
size: .
V: TRBV21-1
DNA: TGTGCCAGCAGCAGTTCGGGGGGAATAAACACCGGGGAGCTGTTTTTT
CDR3: CASSSSGGINTGELFF

J: TRBJ2-7
D: .
size: .
V: TRBV5-6
DNA: TGTGCCAGCAGCTCCCGGGCCAGGGGCCCGGCCCGGGAGCAGTACTTC
CDR3: CASSSRARGPAREQYF

J: TRBJ2-3
D: TRBD2
size: .
V: TRBV4-1
DNA: TGCGCCAGCAGCCCTCGTGGTCTAGCGGCGGGCACAGATACGCAGTATTTT
CDR3: CASSPRGLAAGTDTQYF